These T cell receptor beta chains were read from a single sample in a study of T cells in Graves' hyperthyroidism and ophthalmopathy. Via MiXCR, TCRdb re-called the multiplex PCR reads, giving one row per CDR3 protein. The sample holds around 600,000 distinct CDR3 sequences, around 16% seen once. Sample: blood. The source of these receptors is a woman aged 30 to 39 with Graves' hyperthyroidism. The CDR3 runs from the conserved cysteine through the conserved F or W. Each record gives: J gene, V gene, clone size, D gene, CDR3 DNA, CDR3 protein. D genes are given only for firm matches. The size entry is marked missing in some rows and otherwise reads once, few, many or a size class.

>TRBJ2-1|TRBV20-1|many|.
TGCAGTGCTAAGCCTGGGGCCTCCTACAATGAGCAGTTCTTC
CSAKPGASYNEQFF
>TRBJ2-7|TRBV27|few|TRBD2
TGTGCCAGCAGTGGGGGGGACCCGGGGAGCTACGAGCAGTACTTC
CASSGGDPGSYEQYF
>TRBJ1-2|TRBV7-2|many|.
TGTGCCAGCAGCTTACATCCCTCCAGCTATGGCTACACCTTC
CASSLHPSSYGYTF
>TRBJ2-1|TRBV5-1|many|.
TGCGCCAGCAGCCACGGAGCGGAACCCTACAATGAGCAGTTCTTC
CASSHGAEPYNEQFF
>TRBJ2-7|TRBV18|.|.
TGTGCCAGCTCACCCAGACAGGAGACCTACGAGCAGTACTTC
CASSPRQETYEQYF
>TRBJ2-3|TRBV19|.|TRBD2
TGTGCCAGTAGTGTAACTAGCGGGAGCACAGATACGCAGTATTTT
CASSVTSGSTDTQYF
>TRBJ2-7|TRBV27|many|.
TGTGCCAGCAGTTTGGGCCTTACCCCCTACGAGCAGTACTTC
CASSLGLTPYEQYF
>TRBJ2-7|TRBV10-1|many|TRBD2
TGCGCCAGCAGTGTCGCCGGGACTAGCGAGGTGCAGTACTTC
CASSVAGTSEVQYF
>TRBJ2-5|TRBV7-2|many|.
TGTGCCAGCAGCTCTCAGAGGGGCGAGACCCAGTACTTC
CASSSQRGETQYF
>TRBJ1-5|TRBV20-1|many|.
TGCAGTGCTAGGAGAGGGGGAATAGGCAATCAGCCCCAGCATTTT
CSARRGGIGNQPQHF
>TRBJ2-3|TRBV11-2|many|.
TGTGCCAGCAGCTTAGTGGGGGCAATGACAGATACGCAGTATTTT
CASSLVGAMTDTQYF
>TRBJ2-7|TRBV4-1|many|.
TGCGCCAGCAGCCAAGATCATCGGCAGGACCCCTACGAGCAGTACTTC
CASSQDHRQDPYEQYF
>TRBJ2-7|TRBV11-2|.|TRBD1
TGTGCCAGCAGCTTAACCTACGACAGGGCCTACGAGCAATACTTC
CASSLTYDRAYEQYF
>TRBJ2-7|TRBV20-1|many|.
TGCAGTGCCCGGACAGGGCCGGGGCTAGCGGGAAATAACTACGAGCAGTACTTC
CSARTGPGLAGNNYEQYF
>TRBJ2-3|TRBV11-3|.|TRBD2
TGTGCCAGCAGCTTAGTTTTAGCGGGAGGCAGCACAGATACGCAGTATTTT
CASSLVLAGGSTDTQYF
>TRBJ2-1|TRBV5-1|.|TRBD2
TGCGCCAGCAGCTTGTCGGGACTAGCGTTTTACAATGAGCAGTTCTTC
CASSLSGLAFYNEQFF
>TRBJ2-7|TRBV28|many|.
TGTGCCAGCAGTTTAACGGATATCTCCTACGAGCAGTACTTC
CASSLTDISYEQYF
>TRBJ1-5|TRBV19|.|.
TGTGCCAGTAGTATTATCCATAATAGCAATCAGCCCCAGCATTTT
CASSIIHNSNQPQHF
>TRBJ2-2|TRBV3-1|few|.
TGTGCCAGCAGCCACCACCCTCAGGCAGGAACCGGGGAGCTGTTTTTT
CASSHHPQAGTGELFF
>TRBJ2-7|TRBV3-1|.|TRBD1
TGTGCCAGCAGCGCCGGGACAGGGGTCTCCGAGCAGTACTTC
CASSAGTGVSEQYF
>TRBJ1-5|TRBV27|many|.
TGTGCCAGCAGTTTAATTGGGGGGGCCAATCAGCCCCAGCATTTT
CASSLIGGANQPQHF
>TRBJ1-3|TRBV6-1|many|.
TGTGCCAGCAGATATCAGGGTCCCGGAAACACCATATATTTT
CASRYQGPGNTIYF
>TRBJ2-1|TRBV19|few|TRBD2
TGTGCCAGTAGTGCAAGCGGGAGCTCGGGTAATGAGCAGTTCTTC
CASSASGSSGNEQFF
>TRBJ1-1|TRBV11-1|many|.
TGTGCCAGCAGCTTAGCCCGTGTGGAGTTTGCTGAAGCTTTCTTT
CASSLARVEFAEAFF
>TRBJ2-7|TRBV6-2/TRBV6-3|many|TRBD1
TGTGCCAGCAGTTACTGGGACAGCACATCCTACGAGCAGTACTTC
CASSYWDSTSYEQYF
>TRBJ2-6|TRBV20-1|many|.
TGCAGTGCTAGAGTCGACAGCTCTGGGGCCAACGTCCTGACTTTC
CSARVDSSGANVLTF
>TRBJ2-1|TRBV20-1|many|.
TGCAGTGCTAGTTTAGGAAATGAGCAGTTCTTC
CSASLGNEQFF
>TRBJ2-7|TRBV6-1|many|.
TGTGCCAGCTTTGGAGAACGCTCCTACGAGCAGTACTTC
CASFGERSYEQYF
>TRBJ2-3|TRBV29-1|few|TRBD1
TGCAGCATGTCGGGACAGAGCACAGATACGCAGTATTTT
CSMSGQSTDTQYF
>TRBJ2-2|TRBV5-6|many|.
TGTGCCAGCAGCTCTGGATACACGCGGGGGGAGCTGTTTTTT
CASSSGYTRGELFF
>TRBJ2-2|TRBV7-3|.|.
TGTGTCAGCAGCTTGGTCATCTGGGGCCGGGCCGGGGAGCTGTTTTTT
CVSSLVIWGRAGELFF
>TRBJ2-1|TRBV11-2|many|.
TGTGCCAGCAGCTTTGGGTCCTCTAGCGAAAGTTACAATGAGCAGTTCTTC
CASSFGSSSESYNEQFF
>TRBJ2-1|TRBV5-1|many|TRBD2
TGCGCCAGCAGCCGAGCAGCGGGAAGCAATGAGCAGTTCTTC
CASSRAAGSNEQFF